This T cell receptor beta chain was recorded in a study of blood T cell repertoires in COVID-19. Turning to the study itself: Sites in the United States, Italy and Spain provided acute and convalescent COVID-19 samples. PBMCs, B-cell-depleted T cells, or T cells were the source of the cDNA or gDNA that made up the material.

The authors' processing: Amplified reference gene primers provided the basis for estimating nucleated cell counts. The data were produced by immunoSEQ multiplex PCR, yet TCRdb's version contains in-frame clones alone and is incomplete. The DNA was the basis for D and trimming; V, J and clone size are from that table. Among tens of thousands of clones listed, over 75% were seen once. Trimming took off 6 bases at V and 6 bases at J, with 16 bases between the two ends. CDR3 length equals 14 residues. CDR1 and CDR2 from the germline V gene are SGHRS and YFSETQ. This clonotype was sampled from a man aged 45-60 years with acute or convalescent COVID-19. The specimen sequenced was peripheral blood. The chain uses TRBV5-1 and TRBJ2-1; no definite D call. CDR3 DNA sequence: TGCGCCAGCACCAGTACAACAGTTTCCAATGAGCAGTTCTTC. It is translated as CASTSTTVSNEQFF.